This T cell receptor beta chain was documented in a study of shared clonotypes between healthy human individuals. The protocol was immunoSEQ multiplex PCR, while the TCRdb copy is restricted to in-frame clones and leaves out a portion. The sample shows roughly 2,000,000 clones, about 95% of them seen only once. This CDR3 has 12 amino acids. V was pared by 5 bases and J by 13 bases, with 15 bases between. The V gene's germline CDR1 is MNHEY and CDR2 SVGAGI. CD45RO-negative cells were positively selected for CCR7, leaving out terminally differentiated effector memory CD45RA+ cells. This clone was seen only once.

The material sequenced was naive CD8+ T cells sorted from blood. The receptor comes from a man aged 18 to 30 in good health. The rearrangement links TRBV6-5 to TRBJ2-1; D unclear. CDR3 loop: CASSPNILLQFF. CDR3 bases: TGTGCCAGCAGTCCGAACATTCTACTCCAGTTCTTC.